The 25 T cell receptor beta chains listed next were all sequenced from one sample in a study of monozygotic twins with inflammatory bowel disease. TCRdb re-analyzed the 5' RACE reads; it lists each CDR3 protein once, without DNA. Seen in this sample are about 380,000 distinct CDR3 sequences; the ten most common clones hold 2% to 3%. The sequencing sample was made of blood. Receptor source: a human donor with ulcerative colitis or Crohn's disease, or a healthy co-twin of an affected twin (not recorded which).

This sequence joins TRBV6-5 and TRBJ2-7. This CDR3 region has 15 residues. CDR1 MNHEY and CDR2 SVGAGI come from the germline V gene. The CDR3: CASSFLLGTTYEQYF.

The chain carries TRBV20-1 and TRBJ2-7; TCRdb lists TRBD1, though no DNA is available to test this call. CDR1 is DFQATT, CDR2 SNEGSKA, per germline (reference sequence). The CDR3 has 12 residues. The CDR3 loop is CSVGDATYEQYF.

This chain uses TRBV12-3 or TRBV12-4 with TRBJ2-7; TCRdb picks TRBD1, but there is no DNA to check that call. CDR3 length: 13 amino acids. The CDR3 here is CATAPTGTYEQYF.

V and J are TRBV4-1 and TRBJ2-3; the D gene TCRdb calls, TRBD2, cannot be checked with no DNA. This CDR3 spans 15 amino acids. CDR1 is MGHRA and CDR2 is YSYEKL in the germline V gene. CDR3 sequence reads: CASSQRREGPNTQYF.

CDR3 loop: CASNHGTRSETQYF. V is TRBV11-2 and J is TRBJ2-5; the TCRdb call, TRBD2, lacks DNA for checking. The CDR3 loop spans 14 amino acids. Germline CDR1 is SGHAT and CDR2 is FQNNGV.

The J gene is TRBJ1-1, the V gene TRBV19; TCRdb names TRBD1, which stays unverified in the absence of DNA. CDR3 length: 17 amino acids. Germline loops: CDR1 LNHDA, CDR2 SQIVND (reference sequence). This CDR3 reads CASSTPPGSGLNTEAFF.

Here the CDR3 reads CASSMGTGDEQYF. V gene TRBV5-1 combines with J gene TRBJ2-7; absent DNA, TCRdb's TRBD1 call cannot be checked. Germline CDR1 SGHRS, CDR2 YFSETQ. The CDR3 contains 13 residues.

The chain is built from TRBV7-3 and TRBJ2-2; lacking DNA, the TRBD1 call made by TCRdb goes unchecked. The CDR3 is 14 residues long. The germline V gene encodes CDR1 SGHTA and CDR2 FQGTGA. This chain's CDR3 is CASSLRQGIGDLFF.

The genes are TRBV5-1 and TRBJ1-5; as DNA is missing, the TRBD1 call by TCRdb cannot be tested. Germline values: CDR1 SGHRS, CDR2 YFSETQ. The length of the CDR3 is 14 residues. CDR3 region: CASSIGQEGQPQHF.

V and J are TRBV9 and TRBJ2-1; the D call from TCRdb, TRBD2, cannot be confirmed without DNA. This CDR3 is built from 17 residues. In germline, CDR1 is SGDLS, CDR2 YYNGEE. The CDR3 loop reads CASSVVGKGRDHNEQFF.

This chain connects TRBV5-4 to TRBJ1-1. There are 13 residues in the CDR3. Looked up from germline, CDR1 is SGHNT and CDR2 is YYREEE (reference sequence). CDR3 residues: CASSRTMMTEAFF.

The CDR3 loop is CASSWGQPPVVVWQYF. The chain links TRBV5-5 to TRBJ2-3; TCRdb designates TRBD1, a call that cannot be tested without DNA. Germline V gene sequence: CDR1 SGHKS, CDR2 YYEKEE (reference sequence). The CDR3 has 16 amino acids.

CDR3: CASSSSTLGRPWGMNTEAFF. The chain links TRBV11-2 to TRBJ1-1. Germline CDR1 is SGHAT and CDR2 is FQNNGV. This CDR3 has 20 residues.

The rearrangement links TRBV12-3 or TRBV12-4 to TRBJ2-5; the TCRdb D gene call, TRBD1, has no DNA to confirm it. This CDR3 has 13 residues. The CDR3 is CASSSLDSAAQYF.

This chain connects TRBV7-3 to TRBJ2-1; the TCRdb call, TRBD1, lacks DNA for checking. The CDR3 has 17 residues. CDR1 SGHTA and CDR2 FQGTGA come from the germline V gene. CDR3 residues: CASSLTPLTGSHNEQFF.

V gene TRBV5-1 combines with J gene TRBJ1-2; TCRdb names TRBD1, which stays unverified in the absence of DNA. Germline loops: CDR1 SGHRS, CDR2 YFSETQ. The length of the CDR3 is 14 residues. The chain's CDR3 is CASSLDDRNYGYTF.

The V call is TRBV27, the J call TRBJ2-2; TCRdb names TRBD1, which stays unverified in the absence of DNA. This CDR3 is 14 amino acids long. Germline values: CDR1 MNHEY, CDR2 SMNVEV (reference sequence). The CDR3 is CASRSFGPGGELFF.

The V and J genes are TRBV7-3 and TRBJ2-1; checking the TCRdb D call of TRBD2 is not possible without DNA. Germline V lookup: CDR1 SGHTA, CDR2 FQGTGA. The CDR3 contains 18 residues. CDR3 in amino acids: CASSLTGTGRTSQGEQFF.

This chain connects TRBV7-6 to TRBJ2-1; TCRdb outputs TRBD2, but without DNA this stays unchecked. Germline CDR1 SGHVS, CDR2 FNYEAQ. The CDR3 consists of 15 residues. This CDR3 is CASSPLAISYNEQFF.

The CDR3 region is CASSPRQSSGNTIYF. V and J are TRBV18 and TRBJ1-3. Germline V gene sequence: CDR1 KGHSH, CDR2 LQKENI. The CDR3 length is 15 residues.

The rearrangement links TRBV12-3 or TRBV12-4 to TRBJ1-5; TCRdb proposes TRBD1, but this gene call is untestable without DNA. This CDR3 spans 14 amino acids. CDR3 protein: CASWGGLYNQPQHF.

V usage is TRBV13 and J usage is TRBJ2-1; the D call of TRBD1 rests on TCRdb alone, since no DNA is present to check it. The germline V gene encodes CDR1 PRHDT and CDR2 FYEKMQ (reference sequence). This CDR3 comprises 14 residues. CDR3 sequence: CASSSRGAVLEQFF.

V and J are TRBV12-3 or TRBV12-4 and TRBJ2-5; as DNA is missing, the TRBD2 call by TCRdb cannot be tested. This CDR3 is 15 amino acids long. CDR3 residues: CASSLALAGGETQYF.

The chain joins TRBV4-2 to TRBJ1-1; TCRdb gives TRBD1 as the D gene, but with no DNA this cannot be confirmed. The germline V gene has CDR1 LGHNA and CDR2 YNFKEQ. The CDR3 contains 12 residues. The CDR3 loop is CASSQEPGEAFF.

The chain carries TRBV3-1 and TRBJ1-6. Germline CDR1 is LGHDT and CDR2 is YNNKEL (reference sequence). The CDR3 extends over 15 amino acids. The CDR3 loop reads CASSQDWGIRSPLHF.